This T cell receptor (beta chain) derives from a study of CXCR3-negative and CXCR3-positive naive CD8 T cells. Looking at the study overall: TRB reads totalled about 150 million, about 1.5 +/- 0.3 million per library.

There are 14 residues in the CDR3. Germline-derived CDR1 and CDR2 are SQVTM and ANQGSEA. With UMI labels, 5' RACE was used to prepare the TRB cDNA libraries. TCRdb reworked the 5' RACE reads into one entry per CDR3 protein, no DNA. This table lists roughly 89,000 distinct CDR3 sequences. Comments on this clonotype: Its antigen is undetermined.

General study results and limits: Diversity in memory CD8+ cells fell much lower than the comparably high levels seen in both naive subsets.

Naive CD8+ T cells had a CD45RO-CCR7+CD27+CD95- phenotype. The material sequenced was naive CXCR3- CD8+ T cells from blood. This sample's subset: CD45RO-CCR7+CD27+CD95- naive CD8+ T cells lacking CXCR3 (TNR3-). The receptor was isolated from a human donor in good health. Some clones in this sample may be carry-over from other donors' samples. The J gene is TRBJ2-2, the V gene TRBV29-1; TCRdb names TRBD2, which stays unverified in the absence of DNA. The CDR3 region is CSAELRGYTGELFF.